These 5 T cell receptor beta chains were all obtained from the same sample, sequenced in a study of T-cell reconstitution after alpha-beta-depleted transplantation in children. The TCRbeta library incorporated unique molecular identifiers. Each CDR3 protein is one row after TCRdb ran MiXCR on the PCR reads. In the table there are roughly 200,000 distinct CDR3 sequences, 8% to 9.5% of which are singletons. Sample: PBMCs from the stem cell graft donor, taken from the stem cell graft. The source is a human donor who donated a stem cell graft to a child with acute lymphoblastic leukemia.

This clonotype was detected only once. The V gene is TRBV5-1, the J gene TRBJ2-7, with D tentatively TRBD1 (6 bases). Trimming took 3 bases from V and 4 from J, leaving 14 bases between them. Germline assignment: CDR1 SGHRS and CDR2 YFSETQ. The CDR3 covers 14 residues. The CDR3 reads CASSSGQGRYEQYF. Written as DNA, the CDR3 is TGCGCCAGCAGCTCCGGCCAGGGGAGATACGAGCAGTACTTC. Combining the CDR3 with reference TRBV5-1 and TRBJ2-7 gives the whole variable domain KAGVTQTPRYLIKTRGQQVTLSCSPISGHRSVSWYQQTPGQGLQFLFEYFSETQRNKGNFPGRFSGRQFSNSRSEMNVSTLELGDSALYLCASSSGQGRYEQYFGPGTRLTVT.

This clonotype was detected only a few times. This chain uses TRBV11-2 with TRBJ2-3; 7 bases match TRBD1. The CDR3 is 12 residues long. Germline loops: CDR1 SGHAT, CDR2 FQNNGV. Trimming removed 5 bases from V and 5 bases from J; junction bases left unmatched: 1. CDR3 nucleotides: TGTGCCAGCAGCAACAGGGGAGATACGCAGTATTTT. Its protein is CASSNRGDTQYF.

V is TRBV2 and J is TRBJ1-1; the D gene is possibly TRBD1 (5 bases). V gave up 7 bases and J gave up 0 bases, with 9 bases separating them. This CDR3 is built from 13 residues. CDR1 SNHLY and CDR2 FYNNEI come from the germline V gene. The DNA for the CDR3 is TGTGCCAGCACAGGGACCTTGAACACTGAAGCTTTCTTT. It specifies CASTGTLNTEAFF.

This clonotype was picked up many times. Here the CDR3 reads CASSSTGVEGYTF. The DNA of the CDR3 is TGTGCCAGCAGCTCCACAGGGGTCGAAGGCTACACCTTC. This chain joins TRBV12-3 or TRBV12-4 and TRBJ1-2; 7 bases map to TRBD1. The CDR3 contains 13 residues. After removal of 6 bases from V and 8 bases from J, the junction contained 9 bases not matched to a gene.

V and J are TRBV6-1 and TRBJ1-5; 9 bases line up with TRBD1. The CDR3 extends over 16 amino acids. Germline lookup yields CDR1 MNHNS and CDR2 SASEGT. V dropped 4 bases and J dropped 0; count of bases not matched to a gene: 4. CDR3 amino acids: CASSGTGVNSNQPQHF. The CDR3 bases are TGTGCCAGCAGTGGGACAGGGGTCAATAGCAATCAGCCCCAGCATTTT.